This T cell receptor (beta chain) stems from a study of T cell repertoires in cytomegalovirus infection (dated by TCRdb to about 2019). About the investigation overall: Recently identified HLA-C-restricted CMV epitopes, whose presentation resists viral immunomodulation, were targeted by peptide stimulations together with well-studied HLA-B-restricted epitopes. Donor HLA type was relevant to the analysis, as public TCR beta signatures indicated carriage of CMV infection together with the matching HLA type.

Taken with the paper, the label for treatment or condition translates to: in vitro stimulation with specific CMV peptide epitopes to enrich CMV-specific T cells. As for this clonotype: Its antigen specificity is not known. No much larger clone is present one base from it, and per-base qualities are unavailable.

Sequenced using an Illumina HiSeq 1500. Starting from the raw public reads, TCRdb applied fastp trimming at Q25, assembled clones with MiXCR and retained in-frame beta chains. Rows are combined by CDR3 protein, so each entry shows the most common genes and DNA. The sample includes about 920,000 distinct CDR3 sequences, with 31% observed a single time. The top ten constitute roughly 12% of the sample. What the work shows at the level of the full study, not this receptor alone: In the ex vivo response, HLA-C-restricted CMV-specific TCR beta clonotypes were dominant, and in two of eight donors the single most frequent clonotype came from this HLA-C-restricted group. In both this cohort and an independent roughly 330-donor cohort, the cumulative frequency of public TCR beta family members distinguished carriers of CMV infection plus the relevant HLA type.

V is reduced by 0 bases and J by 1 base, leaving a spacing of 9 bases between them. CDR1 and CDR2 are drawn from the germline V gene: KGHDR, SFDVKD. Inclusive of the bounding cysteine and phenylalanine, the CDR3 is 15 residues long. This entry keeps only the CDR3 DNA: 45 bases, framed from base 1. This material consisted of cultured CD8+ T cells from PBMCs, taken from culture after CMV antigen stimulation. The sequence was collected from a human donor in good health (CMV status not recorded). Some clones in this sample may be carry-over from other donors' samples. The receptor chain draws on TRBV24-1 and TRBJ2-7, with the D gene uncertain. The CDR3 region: CATSDLLVESYEQYF. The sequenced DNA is TGTGCCACCAGTGATTTGCTGGTGGAGTCCTACGAGCAGTACTTC.